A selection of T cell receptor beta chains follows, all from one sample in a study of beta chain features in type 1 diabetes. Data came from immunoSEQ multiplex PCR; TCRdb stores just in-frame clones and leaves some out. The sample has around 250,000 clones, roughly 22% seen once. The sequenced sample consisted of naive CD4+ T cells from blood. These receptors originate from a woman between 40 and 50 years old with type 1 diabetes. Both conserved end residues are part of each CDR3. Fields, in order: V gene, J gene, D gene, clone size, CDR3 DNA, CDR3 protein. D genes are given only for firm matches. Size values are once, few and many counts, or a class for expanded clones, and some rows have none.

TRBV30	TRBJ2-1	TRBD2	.	TGTGCCTGGATCCAAGCCCCCGGACTGGGAGGGGTCTTC	CAWIQAPGLGGVF
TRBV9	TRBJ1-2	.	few	TGTGCCAGCAGCGACACCCCTAACTATGGCTACACCTTC	CASSDTPNYGYTF
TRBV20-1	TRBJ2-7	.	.	TGCAGTGCTAGAGATTTGAGGGAGCAGTACTTC	CSARDLREQYF
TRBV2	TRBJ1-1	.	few	TGTGCCAACTCCAGACAGGCAGGGAGAAGGGCTTTCTTT	CANSRQAGRRAFF
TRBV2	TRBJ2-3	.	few	TGTGCCAGCAATGGATTAGCGGCTAGCACAGATACGCAGTATTTT	CASNGLAASTDTQYF
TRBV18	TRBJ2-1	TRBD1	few	TGTGCCAGCTCACCTGGACAGGGCGGCTACAATGAGCAGTTCTTC	CASSPGQGGYNEQFF
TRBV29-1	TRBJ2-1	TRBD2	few	TGCAGCGTTGAAGGTCTAGCGGGGGGGCTTGTCTCCTACAATGAGCAGTTCTTC	CSVEGLAGGLVSYNEQFF
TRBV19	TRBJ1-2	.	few	TGTGCCAGTAGTAGGGGTCGAGGACAACCTAACTATGGCTACACCTTC	CASSRGRGQPNYGYTF
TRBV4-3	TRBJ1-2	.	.	TGCGCCAGCAGCCAAGAAGTGGGGCTTGGCTACACCTTC	CASSQEVGLGYTF
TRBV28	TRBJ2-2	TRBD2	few	TGTGCCAGCAGCCGGATAACTCTAGCGGGAGGATACACCGGGGAGCTGTTTTTT	CASSRITLAGGYTGELFF
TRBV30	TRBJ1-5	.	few	TGTGCCTGGAGTGTAGAGAGCAATCAGCCCCAGCATTTT	CAWSVESNQPQHF